The rows below give T cell receptor beta chains drawn from one sample of a study of cytomegalovirus exposure and HLA in healthy donors. The protocol was immunoSEQ multiplex PCR, while the TCRdb copy is restricted to in-frame clones and leaves out a portion. The sample carries about 140,000 clones, about 80% recorded once. Sequencing input: PBMCs. The receptors come from a man aged 35-49 years in good health and CMV-seropositive. CDR3s include the opening cysteine and the closing phenylalanine or tryptophan. A D gene is named only where the DNA matches it firmly. The size entry is marked missing in some rows and otherwise reads once, few, many or a size class.

J: TRBJ2-1; size: .; V: TRBV5-1; D: .; CDR3: CASSLGERRNEQFF; DNA: TGCGCCAGCAGCTTGGGGGAGAGACGCAATGAGCAGTTCTTC
J: TRBJ1-1; size: .; V: TRBV6-5; D: .; CDR3: CASSYPGPYTEAFF; DNA: TGTGCCAGCAGTTACCCTGGGCCCTACACTGAAGCTTTCTTT
J: TRBJ1-4; size: .; V: TRBV2; D: .; CDR3: CASSEVGGTNEKLFF; DNA: TGTGCCAGCAGTGAAGTCGGGGGAACTAATGAAAAACTGTTTTTT
J: TRBJ1-4; size: .; V: TRBV28; D: TRBD1; CDR3: CASSLLDRGRGEKLFF; DNA: TGTGCCAGCAGTTTACTTGACAGGGGACGGGGCGAAAAACTGTTTTTT
J: TRBJ2-5; size: .; V: TRBV5-1; D: TRBD2; CDR3: CASSLPAGGGETQYF; DNA: TGCGCCAGCAGCTTGCCAGCGGGGGGGGGAGAGACCCAGTACTTC
J: TRBJ2-6; size: .; V: TRBV5-1; D: .; CDR3: CASSLRGANVLTF; DNA: TGCGCCAGCAGCTTGCGGGGGGCCAACGTCCTGACTTTC
J: TRBJ2-3; size: .; V: TRBV6-6; D: TRBD2; CDR3: CAIQSRDYFTDTQYF; DNA: TGTGCCATCCAATCCAGGGACTACTTCACAGATACGCAGTATTTT
J: TRBJ2-7; size: .; V: TRBV6-5; D: .; CDR3: CASSLTGPGEQYF; DNA: TGTGCCAGCAGTCTGACGGGCCCGGGGGAGCAGTACTTC
J: TRBJ2-1; size: .; V: TRBV4-1; D: TRBD1; CDR3: CASSQATGTGAGNEQFF; DNA: TGCGCCAGCAGCCAAGCCACCGGGACAGGGGCGGGCAATGAGCAGTTCTTC
J: TRBJ2-5; size: .; V: TRBV6-5; D: TRBD2; CDR3: CASSSRPSGGEETQYF; DNA: TGTGCCAGCAGTTCCCGCCCTAGCGGGGGCGAAGAGACCCAGTACTTC
J: TRBJ1-2; size: few; V: TRBV5-1; D: .; CDR3: CASSSAGFSYGYTF; DNA: TGCGCCAGCAGCTCGGCAGGTTTCAGCTATGGCTACACCTTC
J: TRBJ1-5; size: .; V: TRBV29-1; D: TRBD1; CDR3: CSVAGTGNQPQHF; DNA: TGCAGCGTTGCCGGGACAGGGAATCAGCCCCAGCATTTT
J: TRBJ2-5; size: once; V: TRBV5-4; D: .; CDR3: CASSLAAATKETQYF; DNA: TGTGCCAGCAGCTTGGCCGCGGCAACGAAAGAGACCCAGTACTTC
J: TRBJ2-3; size: .; V: TRBV29-1; D: .; CDR3: CSVEAVASTDTQYF; DNA: TGCAGCGTTGAAGCAGTGGCTAGCACAGATACGCAGTATTTT
J: TRBJ2-2; size: .; V: TRBV5-1; D: .; CDR3: CASSLSGDTGELFF; DNA: TGCGCCAGCAGCTTGTCGGGGGACACCGGGGAGCTGTTTTTT
J: TRBJ1-1; size: .; V: TRBV6-5; D: .; CDR3: CASSYYAGGTEAFF; DNA: TGTGCCAGCAGTTACTATGCGGGAGGCACTGAAGCTTTCTTT
J: TRBJ2-7; size: .; V: TRBV5-6; D: .; CDR3: CASSPIGRQVYEQYF; DNA: TGTGCCAGCAGCCCAATCGGTCGACAGGTTTACGAGCAGTACTTC
J: TRBJ2-4; size: .; V: TRBV7-2; D: .; CDR3: CASSPGYLGNIQYF; DNA: TGTGCCAGCAGCCCAGGATACTTGGGAAACATTCAGTACTTC
J: TRBJ2-7; size: .; V: TRBV11-2; D: .; CDR3: CASSSTSANPYEQYF; DNA: TGTGCCAGCAGCTCGACATCGGCAAACCCCTACGAGCAGTACTTC
J: TRBJ2-7; size: .; V: TRBV18; D: TRBD2; CDR3: CASSPTGTSGSEQYF; DNA: TGTGCCAGCTCGCCTACCGGGACTAGCGGGAGCGAGCAGTACTTC
J: TRBJ1-2; size: .; V: TRBV5-5; D: TRBD1; CDR3: CASSNGTGLNYGYTF; DNA: TGTGCCAGCAGCAACGGGACAGGGCTTAACTATGGCTACACCTTC
J: TRBJ1-6; size: .; V: TRBV19; D: .; CDR3: CASSIRQGRSPLHF; DNA: TGTGCCAGTAGTATACGGCAGGGGCGATCACCCCTCCACTTT
J: TRBJ1-1; size: .; V: TRBV7-6; D: TRBD1; CDR3: CASSLTGGGTEAFF; DNA: TGTGCCAGCAGCTTAACAGGGGGAGGGACTGAAGCTTTCTTT